This T cell receptor (beta chain) was recorded in a study of shared clonotypes between healthy human individuals. Study overall: A couple of women and a few men aged 18 to 49 made up the donors. Each donor's CD8 memory used one plate, CD8 naive two, each CD4 subset three.

Naive-designated CD8 cells lacked CD45RO, were positively enriched for CCR7, and omitted terminally differentiated effector memory CD45RA+ cells. This was a deep-level run. Profiled with immunoSEQ multiplex PCR; TCRdb holds only in-frame clones, not every one. The data hold approximately 2,000,000 clones, with about 93% observed a single time. Worth noting for this clone: The antigen is unknown.

Study-level findings and limits: Researchers sampled only blood; tissue repertoires likely differ.

Germline V CDR1 and CDR2: MNHEY, SMNVEV (reference sequence). The CDR3 has 17 amino acids. V was pared by 0 bases and J by 0 bases, with 12 bases between. The sequence derives from a man between 18 and 29 years old in good health. Some clones in this sample may be carry-over from other donors' samples. This chain uses TRBV27 with TRBJ1-3; D perhaps matches TRBD1 (6 bases). The source material was naive CD8+ T cells from PBMCs. The CDR3 is CASSLSGTPSSGNTIYF. CDR3 coding DNA: TGTGCCAGCAGTTTATCCGGGACACCGAGCTCTGGAAACACCATATATTTT.